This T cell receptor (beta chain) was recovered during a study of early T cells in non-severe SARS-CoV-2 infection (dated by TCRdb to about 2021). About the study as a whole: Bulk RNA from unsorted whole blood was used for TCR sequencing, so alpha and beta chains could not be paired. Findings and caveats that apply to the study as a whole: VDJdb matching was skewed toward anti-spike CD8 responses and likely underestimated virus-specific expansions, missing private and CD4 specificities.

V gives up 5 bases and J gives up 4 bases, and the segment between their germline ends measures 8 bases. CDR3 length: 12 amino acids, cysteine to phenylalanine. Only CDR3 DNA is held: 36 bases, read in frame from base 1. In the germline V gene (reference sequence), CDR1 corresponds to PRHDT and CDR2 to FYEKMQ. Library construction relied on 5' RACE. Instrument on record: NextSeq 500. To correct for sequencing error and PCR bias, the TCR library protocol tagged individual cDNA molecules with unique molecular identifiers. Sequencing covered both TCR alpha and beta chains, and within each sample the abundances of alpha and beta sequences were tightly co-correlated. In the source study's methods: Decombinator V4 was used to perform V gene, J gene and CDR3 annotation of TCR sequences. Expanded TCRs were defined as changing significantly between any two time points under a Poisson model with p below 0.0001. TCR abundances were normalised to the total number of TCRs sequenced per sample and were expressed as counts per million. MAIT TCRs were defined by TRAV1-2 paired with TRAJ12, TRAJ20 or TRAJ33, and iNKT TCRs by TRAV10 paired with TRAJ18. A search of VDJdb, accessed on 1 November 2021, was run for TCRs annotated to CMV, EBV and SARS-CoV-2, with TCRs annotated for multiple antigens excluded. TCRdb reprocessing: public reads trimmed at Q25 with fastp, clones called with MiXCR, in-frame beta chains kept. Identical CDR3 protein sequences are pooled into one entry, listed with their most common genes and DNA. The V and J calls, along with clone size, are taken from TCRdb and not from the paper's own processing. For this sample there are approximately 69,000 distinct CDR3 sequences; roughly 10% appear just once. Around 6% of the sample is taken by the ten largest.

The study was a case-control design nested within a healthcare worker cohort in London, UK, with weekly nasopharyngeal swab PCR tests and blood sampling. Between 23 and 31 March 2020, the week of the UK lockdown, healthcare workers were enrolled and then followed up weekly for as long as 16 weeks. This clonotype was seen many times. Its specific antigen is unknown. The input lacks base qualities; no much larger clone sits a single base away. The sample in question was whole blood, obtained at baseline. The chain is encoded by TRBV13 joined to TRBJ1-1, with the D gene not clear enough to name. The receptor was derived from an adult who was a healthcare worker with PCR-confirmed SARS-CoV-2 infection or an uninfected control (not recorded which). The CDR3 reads CASSPHRTEAFF. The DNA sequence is TGTGCCAGCAGCCCACATCGCACTGAAGCTTTCTTT.